This T cell receptor (beta chain) is drawn from a study of blood T cell repertoires in COVID-19. Per the study methods: Amplification with reference gene primers provided the estimates of nucleated cell counts. Libraries were prepared by immunoSEQ multiplex PCR; TCRdb keeps only in-frame clonotypes and omits some of them. V and J calls and clone size follow that table, whereas D and trimming were derived from the DNA. The sample includes approximately 350,000 clones, roughly nine tenths seen only once; the top ten take under 4%. It was during active infection that Seattle patients were enrolled and then longitudinally followed. Trimming removed 5 bases from V and 7 bases from J, with 11 bases in between. This CDR3 has 13 amino acids. Germline loops: CDR1 SGHVS, CDR2 FQNEAQ.

V and J are TRBV7-8 and TRBJ2-2; D possibly corresponds to TRBD2 (6 bases). The sample comprised peripheral blood. The receptor's source is a woman in her thirties with COVID-19, enrolled during active disease. In DNA form, the CDR3 reads TGTGCCAGCAGCGCGGGGCATGGCGGGGAGCTGTTTTTT. It translates to CASSAGHGGELFF.